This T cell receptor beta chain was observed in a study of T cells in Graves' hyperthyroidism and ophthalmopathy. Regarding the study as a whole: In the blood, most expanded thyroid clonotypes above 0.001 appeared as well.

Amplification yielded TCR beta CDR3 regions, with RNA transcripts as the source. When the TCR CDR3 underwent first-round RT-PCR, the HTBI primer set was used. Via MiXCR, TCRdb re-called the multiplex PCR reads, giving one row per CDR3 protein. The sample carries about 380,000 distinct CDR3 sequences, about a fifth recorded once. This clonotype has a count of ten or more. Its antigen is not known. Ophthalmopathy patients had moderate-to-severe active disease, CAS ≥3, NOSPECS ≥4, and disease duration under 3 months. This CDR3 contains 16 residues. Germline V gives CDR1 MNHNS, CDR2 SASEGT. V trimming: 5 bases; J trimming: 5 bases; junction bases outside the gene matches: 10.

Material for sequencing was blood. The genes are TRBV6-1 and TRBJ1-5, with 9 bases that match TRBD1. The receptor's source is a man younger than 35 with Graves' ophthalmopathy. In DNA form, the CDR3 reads TGTGCCAGCAGTCCTCAGGGACAGGGACGATATCAGCCCCAGCATTTT. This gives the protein CASSPQGQGRYQPQHF.